This entry features one T cell receptor (beta chain) sequence. As yet, its antigen is unknown. Using immunoSEQ multiplex PCR, the repertoire was profiled, and TCRdb retains in-frame clones only, with some absent. There are 95,000 to 120,000 clones in the sample; about 63% occur only once, and approximately 23% lies in the top ten. The length of the CDR3 is 17 residues. V was pared by 4 bases and J by 3 bases, with 19 bases between. Germline assignment: CDR1 WNHNN and CDR2 SYGVQD (reference sequence). The sample comes from a study of shared clonotypes between healthy human individuals. Study-level information: Donor composition was a couple of women and a few men, aged 18 to 49. Study results and caveats: What naive subsets generally showed was a larger estimated richness than memory subsets showed. Incomplete sequencing of sorted subsets was indicated by rarefaction despite large depth.

CD45RO+ cells joined CCR7-negative CD45RA+ TemRA cells to form CD8 memory. The sequenced sample consisted of memory CD8+ T cells sorted from blood. Subset reported: CD45RO+ cells pooled with CCR7-negative TemRA cells. The V and J genes are TRBV10-1 and TRBJ1-5; D is perhaps TRBD1 (6 bases). This TCR was sampled from a young woman in good health. The CDR3 bases are TGCGCCAGCAGTGTGTGGACAGACAATAAGGACAATCAGCCCCAGCATTTT. Its translation is CASSVWTDNKDNQPQHF.